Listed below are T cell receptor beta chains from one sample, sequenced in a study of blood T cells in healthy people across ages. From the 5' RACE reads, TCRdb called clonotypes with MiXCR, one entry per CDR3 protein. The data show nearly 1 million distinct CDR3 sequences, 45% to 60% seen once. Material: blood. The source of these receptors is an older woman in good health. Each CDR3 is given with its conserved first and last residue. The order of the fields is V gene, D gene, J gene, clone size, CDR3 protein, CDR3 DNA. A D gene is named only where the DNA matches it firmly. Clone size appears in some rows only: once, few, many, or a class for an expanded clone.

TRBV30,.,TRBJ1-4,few,CAHGQKGHEKLFF,TGTGCCCACGGACAGAAGGGGCATGAAAAACTGTTTTTT
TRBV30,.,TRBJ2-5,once,CAWSTGFAETQYF,TGTGCCTGGAGTACAGGGTTCGCAGAGACCCAGTACTTC
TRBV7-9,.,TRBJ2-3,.,CASSQGTLDTQYF,TGTGCCAGCAGCCAAGGGACCTTAGATACGCAGTATTTT
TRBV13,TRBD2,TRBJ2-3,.,CASSSTSVTPRTQYF,TGTGCCAGCAGCTCTACTAGCGTTACCCCCCGTACGCAGTATTTT
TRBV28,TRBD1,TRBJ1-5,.,CASSSRDRAGNQPQHF,TGTGCCAGCAGTTCCCGGGACAGGGCCGGGAATCAGCCCCAGCATTTT
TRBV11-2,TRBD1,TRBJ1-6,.,CASSRRGDSLNSPLHF,TGTGCCAGCAGTCGAAGGGGGGACAGTTTAAACTCACCCCTCCACTTT
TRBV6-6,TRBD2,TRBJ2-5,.,CASSYWGLAETQETQYF,TGTGCCAGCAGTTACTGGGGACTAGCGGAAACGCAAGAGACCCAGTACTTC
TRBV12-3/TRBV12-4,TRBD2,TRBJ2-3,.,CASVLAGGRPSTDTQYF,TGTGCCAGCGTCCTAGCGGGAGGGAGACCTAGCACAGATACGCAGTATTTT
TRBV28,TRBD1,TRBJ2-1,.,CASSFPGTGYNEQFF,TGTGCCAGCAGTTTTCCCGGGACAGGATACAATGAGCAGTTCTTC
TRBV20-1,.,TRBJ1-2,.,CSASARLGGNYGYTF,TGCAGTGCTAGTGCCCGTTTGGGGGGGAACTATGGCTACACCTTC
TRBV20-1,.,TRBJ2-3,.,CSARGTRWHTDTQYF,TGCAGTGCTAGGGGGACTCGGTGGCATACAGATACGCAGTATTTT
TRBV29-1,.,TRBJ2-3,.,CSHRTDTQYF,TGCAGCCACCGCACAGATACGCAGTATTTT
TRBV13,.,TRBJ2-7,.,CASSLDRGNSYNEQYF,TGTGCCAGCAGCTTAGACCGGGGGAACTCCTACAATGAGCAGTACTTC
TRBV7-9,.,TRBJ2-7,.,CASSLATNPYEQYF,TGTGCCAGCAGCTTAGCTACAAATCCGTACGAGCAGTACTTC
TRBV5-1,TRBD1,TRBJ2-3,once,CASRPGQDFTDTQYF,TGCGCCAGCAGACCGGGACAGGACTTCACAGATACGCAGTATTTT
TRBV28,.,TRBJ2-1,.,CASTGGTANEQFF,TGTGCCAGCACTGGGGGGACAGCCAATGAGCAGTTCTTC
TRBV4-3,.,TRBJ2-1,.,CASSQDRSNEQFF,TGCGCCAGCAGCCAAGACAGGAGCAATGAGCAGTTCTTC
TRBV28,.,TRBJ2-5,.,CASSQRTGKQETQYF,TGTGCCAGCAGTCAGAGGACGGGGAAACAAGAGACCCAGTACTTC
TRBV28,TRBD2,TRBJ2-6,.,CASSSIGTSGREDNVLTF,TGTGCCAGCAGTTCTATAGGGACTAGCGGGAGGGAGGATAACGTCCTGACTTTC
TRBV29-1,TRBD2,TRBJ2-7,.,CSADGSGREQYF,TGCAGCGCCGACGGTAGCGGGAGAGAGCAGTACTTC
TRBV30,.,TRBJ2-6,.,CAWAGFGANVLTF,TGTGCCTGGGCAGGTTTTGGGGCCAACGTCCTGACTTTC
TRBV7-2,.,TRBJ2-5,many,CASSSSPVRGQRAQYF,TGTGCCAGCAGCTCCAGCCCGGTCAGGGGCCAGAGGGCCCAGTACTTC
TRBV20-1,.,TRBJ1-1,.,CSASLNQLRGDDSEAFF,TGCAGTGCTAGTTTGAACCAATTGAGGGGAGATGATAGTGAAGCTTTCTTT
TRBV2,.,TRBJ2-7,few,CASTPLPLSEQYF,TGTGCCAGCACTCCCCTCCCTTTGAGCGAGCAGTACTTC
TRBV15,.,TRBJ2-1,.,CATTRDRLLYNEQFF,TGTGCCACCACCAGAGATCGGCTACTTTACAATGAGCAGTTCTTC
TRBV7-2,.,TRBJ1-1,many,CASSLARGNTEAFF,TGTGCCAGCAGCTTAGCGAGAGGGAACACTGAAGCTTTCTTT
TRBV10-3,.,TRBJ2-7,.,CAIKDSTYEQYF,TGTGCCATCAAAGACAGCACCTACGAGCAGTACTTC
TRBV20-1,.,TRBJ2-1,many,CSTQGLTNEQFF,TGCAGTACCCAGGGACTCACCAATGAGCAGTTCTTC
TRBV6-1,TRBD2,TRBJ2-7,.,CASSWSGRVEQYF,TGTGCCAGCAGTTGGAGCGGGAGGGTCGAGCAGTACTTC
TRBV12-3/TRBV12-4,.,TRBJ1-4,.,CASRTTANEKLFF,TGTGCCAGCAGGACGACAGCAAATGAAAAACTGTTTTTT
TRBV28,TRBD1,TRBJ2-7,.,CASRYKGAQAPNSYEQYF,TGTGCCAGCAGATACAAGGGGGCACAGGCGCCGAACTCCTACGAGCAGTACTTC
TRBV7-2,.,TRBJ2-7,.,CASSLDQKAVPYEQYF,TGTGCCAGCAGCTTAGACCAAAAAGCGGTACCCTACGAGCAGTACTTC
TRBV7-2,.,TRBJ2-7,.,CASSLVPGGPEQYF,TGTGCCAGCAGCCTTGTTCCTGGGGGGCCGGAGCAGTACTTC
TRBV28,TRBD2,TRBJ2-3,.,CASSSGLAGKAHTQYF,TGTGCCAGCAGTTCGGGACTAGCGGGAAAGGCTCATACGCAGTATTTT
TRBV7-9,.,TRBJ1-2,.,CASSAGSGVYGYTF,TGTGCCAGCAGCGCAGGGAGTGGGGTCTATGGCTACACCTTC